The present entry profiles one T cell receptor beta chain with its context. This clone was picked up a small number of times. There is no known antigen for this receptor. The sample holds no much larger clone one base away, and base qualities are not on file. The data are from a study of blood T cell repertoires in COVID-19 (dated by TCRdb to about 2020). In terms of the full investigation: The collaborator samples originated in the United States, Italy and Spain and spanned the acute and convalescent phases of COVID-19. The prospective study material was composed of cDNA or gDNA derived from T cells, B-cell-depleted T cells, or PBMCs. Samples were obtained from the ongoing ImmuneRACE study (first 160 participants) and from 1,254 subjects provided by 6 global collaborators. The sample metadata nearly always contained a de-identified subject ID, COVID-19 status, age in years and sex. HLA class I and class II types, where available, came from metadata supplied by the sample provider rather than from assay-based typing. The repertoires were released in a freely available public database meant as a resource for research on the immune response to SARS-CoV-2. Deeply sampled blood TCRbeta repertoires from subjects exposed to, actively infected with, or recovered from COVID-19 were included in the dataset.

CDR3 length: 12 amino acids, cysteine to phenylalanine. The DNA shown is the 36-base CDR3, in frame from base 1. Germline trimming amounts to 0 bases on V and 14 bases on J, with 6 as the count of junction bases outside the gene matches. CDR1 PRHDT and CDR2 FYEKMQ are derived from the germline V gene (reference sequence). Samples from volunteer blood donors who had recovered from COVID-19 were contributed by a second Seattle source. Each collaborating institution followed its own protocols to collect whole blood in K2EDTA tubes. For TCRbeta analysis, collaborators shipped samples in one of three forms: frozen whole blood, isolated PBMCs, or DNA extracted from either of those sample types. The immunoSEQ Assay, a bias-controlled multiplex PCR, was used to amplify TCRbeta CDR3 regions from genomic DNA. Concerning the study's data processing: Within the assay, amplification of reference gene primers was used to estimate how many nucleated cells each sample contained. To quantify the absolute abundance of each unique TCRbeta CDR3 rearrangement, sequence reads were collapsed and filtered. For each sample, productive Simpson clonality was calculated by taking the square root of Simpson's diversity index across productive rearrangements. The table comes from immuneACCESS by way of TCRdb, which keeps in-frame sequences with V and J called. Part of the clones is missing from these tables; in studies checked, under half for an unresolved V gene and the rest for unknown reasons. Clonal size and the V and J genes are those of that table, whereas D and trimming came from the DNA. The sample has 220,000 or so clones on record, 80% to 85% of them singletons. The ten biggest clones cover around 2.7% of the sample.

The research as a whole found: The amount of clinical and demographic metadata varied by source and participant and was provided uncurated.

Specimen: peripheral blood. The clonotype was recovered from a woman aged 25 to 39 who had recovered from COVID-19. Recombination linked TRBV13 to TRBJ1-2; TRBD1 lines up with 7 middle nucleotides. The CDR3 reads CASSLGGTDLTF. The sequenced DNA: TGTGCCAGCAGCTTAGGAGGGACAGACCTTACCTTC.